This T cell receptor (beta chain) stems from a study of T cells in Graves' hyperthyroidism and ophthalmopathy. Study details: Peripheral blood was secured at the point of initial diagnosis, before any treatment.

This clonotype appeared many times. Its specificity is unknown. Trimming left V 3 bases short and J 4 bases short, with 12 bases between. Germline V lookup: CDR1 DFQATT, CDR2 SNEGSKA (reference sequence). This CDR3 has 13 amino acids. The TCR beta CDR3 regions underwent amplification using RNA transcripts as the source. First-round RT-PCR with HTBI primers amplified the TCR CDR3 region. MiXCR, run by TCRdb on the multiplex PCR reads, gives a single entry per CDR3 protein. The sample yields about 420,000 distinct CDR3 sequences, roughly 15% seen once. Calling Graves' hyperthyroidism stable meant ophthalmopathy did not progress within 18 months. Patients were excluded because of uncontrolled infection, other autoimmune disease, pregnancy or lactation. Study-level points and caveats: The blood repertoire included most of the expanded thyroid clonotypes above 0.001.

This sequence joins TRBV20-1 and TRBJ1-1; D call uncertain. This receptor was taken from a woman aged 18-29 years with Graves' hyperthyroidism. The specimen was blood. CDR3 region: CSARVGRATEAFF. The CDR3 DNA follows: TGCAGTGCTAGGGTAGGACGTGCCACTGAAGCTTTCTTT.